The 27 T cell receptor beta chains presented below share a single source sample, sequenced in a study of OX40 agonist ivuxolimab in advanced cancers. Profiled with immunoSEQ multiplex PCR; TCRdb holds only in-frame clones, not every one. The sample lists tens of thousands of clones, roughly 76% occurring once. The source material was CD4+ or CD8+ T cells sorted from blood, sampled in a trial of the OX40 agonist ivuxolimab. The source is an adult with an advanced solid tumor such as melanoma, head and neck, liver or kidney cancer.

The chain links TRBV4-3 to TRBJ2-3, with D possibly matching TRBD2 (5 bases). The CDR3 extends over 16 amino acids. Germline CDR1 is LGHNA and CDR2 is YSLEER. V shed 1 base and J shed 7 bases, with 18 bases lying between them. CDR3 in DNA: TGCGCCAGCAGCCAAGTAGGAGAAAGCGGACCGAATACGCAGTATTTT. Translated, it gives CASSQVGESGPNTQYF.

This clone was observed a single time. This chain links TRBV10-3 with TRBJ2-7; no clear D. CDR1 is ENHRY, CDR2 SYGVKD, per germline. The V gene lost 3 bases and the J gene lost 0 bases, with 9 bases spanning the gap. The CDR3 length is 14 residues. As DNA, the CDR3 is TGTGCCATCAGTGACCCCGTAAGCTCCTACGAGCAGTACTTC. Its protein product is CAISDPVSSYEQYF.

This clone was observed a few times. The rearrangement joins TRBV5-4 to TRBJ2-7; 11 bases are a match to TRBD1. The length of the CDR3 is 15 residues. The germline V gene has CDR1 SGHNT and CDR2 YYREEE (reference sequence). The junction had 6 bases not matched to a gene; V was cut back by 0 bases and J by 7 bases. The CDR3 sequence is CASSLEGQGAWEQYF. DNA of the CDR3: TGTGCCAGCAGCTTGGAAGGACAGGGGGCGTGGGAGCAGTACTTC. The whole variable domain, remainder taken from reference TRBV5-4 and TRBJ2-7, is ETGVTQSPTHLIKTRGQQVTLRCSSQSGHNTVSWYQQALGQGPQFIFQYYREEENGRGNFPPRFSGLQFPNYSSELNVNALELDDSALYLCASSLEGQGAWEQYFGPGTRLTVT.

This clone has only one observation. This chain links TRBV30 with TRBJ2-7, with TRBD1 as a possible D gene (5 bases). The germline V gene has CDR1 GTSNPN and CDR2 SVGIG (reference sequence). V lost 0 bases to trimming and J lost 7 bases, with 10 bases between them. The CDR3 has 12 residues. Written as DNA, the CDR3 is TGTGCCTGGAGTGTGGGTCAGGGAGAGCAGTACTTC. It specifies CAWSVGQGEQYF.

This chain joins TRBV9 and TRBJ1-1; maybe TRBD1 (6 bases). V lost 0 bases and J 8 bases, leaving 8 bases between the germline ends. CDR1 and CDR2 (germline): SGDLS, YYNGEE. This CDR3 is built from 12 residues. The CDR3 nucleotides read TGTGCCAGCAGCGTAGGCGACAGGGAAGCTTTCTTT. The encoded protein is CASSVGDREAFF. The complete variable domain, with remaining parts taken from reference TRBV9 and TRBJ1-1, reads DSGVTQTPKHLITATGQRVTLRCSPRSGDLSVYWYQQSLDQGLQFLIQYYNGEERAKGNILERFSAQQFPDLHSELNLSSLELGDSALYFCASSVGDREAFFGQGTRLTVV.

The sample holds one count of this clone. The rearrangement uses TRBV14 and TRBJ2-1; D remains ambiguous. Trimming removed 1 base from V and 6 bases from J, with 10 bases in between. The CDR3 extends over 14 amino acids. CDR1 is SGHDN and CDR2 is FVKESK in the germline V gene. DNA of the CDR3: TGTGCCAGCAGCCAAGTTCGGACCCTCAATGAGCAGTTCTTC. Its translation is CASSQVRTLNEQFF.

The V gene is TRBV19, the J gene TRBJ2-1, with 11 nucleotides matching TRBD2. Germline CDR1 reads LNHDA; CDR2 reads SQIVND (reference sequence). The CDR3 consists of 15 residues. V shed 4 bases and J 3 bases; nucleotides not matched to a gene: 2. CDR3 amino acids: CASSKTSGIYNEQFF. CDR3 in DNA: TGTGCCAGTAGTAAGACTAGCGGGATCTACAATGAGCAGTTCTTC.

This rearrangement joins TRBV27 to TRBJ2-2; possible D gene TRBD2, 5 bases. Per the germline V gene, CDR1 is MNHEY and CDR2 is SMNVEV (reference sequence). The CDR3 covers 11 residues. Trimming cost V 6 bases and J 8 bases, with 7 bases left between them. The chain's CDR3 is CASSPGGELFF. CDR3 DNA sequence: TGTGCCAGCAGCCCGGGGGGGGAGCTGTTTTTT.

This clone is labeled as medium-sized. The rearrangement links TRBV30 to TRBJ1-2; D is unresolved. V was pared by 5 bases and J by 4 bases, with 11 bases between. There are 12 residues in the CDR3. Germline CDR1 and CDR2: GTSNPN and SVGIG (reference sequence). The CDR3: CAWLRGIYGYTF. CDR3 bases: TGTGCCTGGCTACGGGGAATCTATGGCTACACCTTC.

The chain recombines TRBV15 with TRBJ2-3, with D possibly called TRBD1 or TRBD2 (5 bases each). V was clipped by 1 base and J by 0 bases, with 8 bases between them. The CDR3 covers 15 residues. The germline CDR1 and CDR2 sequences are LNHNV and YYDKDF (reference sequence). CDR3 nucleotides: TGTGCCACCAGCAGAGGGGACCGTAGCACAGATACGCAGTATTTT. Encoded protein: CATSRGDRSTDTQYF.

The CDR3: CASSLSGGDRPYGYTF. CDR3 DNA: TGTGCCAGCAGTTTATCGGGGGGGGACAGGCCCTATGGCTACACCTTC. The chain uses TRBV27 and TRBJ1-2, with 8 bases aligning to TRBD1. The germline CDR1 and CDR2 sequences are MNHEY and SMNVEV (reference sequence). The V gene end was trimmed by 0 bases and the J gene end by 4 bases; junction bases not matched to a gene: 7. The CDR3 length is 16 residues.

This clone was detected only once. CDR3 residues: CASSEFVGQAYEQYF. The DNA of the CDR3 is TGTGCCAGCAGTGAATTTGTGGGGCAGGCCTACGAGCAGTACTTC. The chain couples TRBV6-1 to TRBJ2-7; D possibly corresponds to TRBD1 (5 bases). CDR1 and CDR2 (germline): MNHNS, SASEGT. This CDR3 contains 15 residues. Trimming removed 2 bases at V and 2 bases at J, with 13 bases between.

The rearrangement joins TRBV10-2 to TRBJ2-1, with 10 bases that match TRBD2. The length of the CDR3 is 14 residues. J was trimmed by 8 bases and V by 6 bases; bases with no gene match: 7. Germline-derived CDR1 and CDR2 are WSHSY and SAAADI. DNA for the CDR3: TGCGCCAGCAGAAAGACCGGGACTAGCGATGAGCAGTTCTTC. It codes for CASRKTGTSDEQFF.

This clone is a singleton in its sample. This sequence joins TRBV7-9 and TRBJ2-2, with D possibly called TRBD1 or TRBD2 (6 bases each). Trimming pared 5 bases from V and 3 bases from J, leaving 19 bases between. There are 17 residues in the CDR3. Germline CDR1 reads SEHNR; CDR2 reads FQNEAQ (reference sequence). Here the CDR3 reads CASSPWPGGVHTGELFF. The CDR3 coding sequence is TGTGCCAGCAGCCCATGGCCCGGGGGCGTGCACACCGGGGAGCTGTTTTTT.

V gene TRBV19 combines with J gene TRBJ1-4; a weak D match, TRBD1 (5 bases). The V end was cut by 7 bases, the J end by 5 bases, with 17 bases between. The CDR3 runs 15 residues. Germline V gives CDR1 LNHDA, CDR2 SQIVND (reference sequence). CDR3 loop: CASTQRLRGNEKLFF. In nucleotides, the CDR3 is TGTGCCAGTACCCAGCGTCTGAGGGGAAATGAAAAACTGTTTTTT.

This rearrangement joins TRBV9 to TRBJ2-5, with D perhaps TRBD2 (6 bases). Germline-derived CDR1 and CDR2 are SGDLS and YYNGEE. This CDR3 spans 14 amino acids. Trimming shortened V by 1 base and J by 5 bases, and 12 bases separated the two germline ends. This CDR3 reads CASSVSGLGETQYF. The CDR3 DNA reads as TGTGCCAGCAGCGTAAGCGGGTTGGGGGAGACCCAGTACTTC.

The chain couples TRBV5-4 to TRBJ2-7; D possibly corresponds to TRBD2 (6 bases). This CDR3 contains 16 residues. Deletions cut 0 bases from V and 1 base from J, with 14 bases between. Germline V gives CDR1 SGHNT, CDR2 YYREEE (reference sequence). The CDR3, as DNA: TGTGCCAGCAGCTTGGCCGCGGGACGGGGGTCCTACGAGCAGTACTTC. Encoded protein: CASSLAAGRGSYEQYF.

CDR3 loop: CASSLDRYGYTF. CDR3 DNA: TGTGCCAGCAGCTTAGACCGCTATGGCTACACCTTC. The chain couples TRBV7-9 to TRBJ1-2; D gene ambiguous. The CDR3 covers 12 residues. Germline CDR1 SEHNR, CDR2 FQNEAQ (reference sequence). V was cut by 1 base and J by 4 bases, with 4 bases left in between.

V and J are TRBV6-5 and TRBJ2-7; the D gene could be TRBD1 or TRBD2 (5 bases each). Germline assignment: CDR1 MNHEY and CDR2 SVGAGI. Trimming cost V 0 bases and J 4 bases, with 16 bases left between them. CDR3 length: 16 amino acids. For the CDR3, the DNA is TGTGCCAGCAGTTACTCGCAATACGGGGACGGTTACGAGCAGTACTTC. This gives the protein CASSYSQYGDGYEQYF.

This chain connects TRBV4-2 to TRBJ2-1; unclear D gene. V lost 0 bases and J lost 0, with 9 bases in between. Germline CDR1 reads LGHNA; CDR2 reads YNFKEQ. The CDR3 runs to 16 residues. The CDR3 coding sequence is TGTGCCAGCAGCCAAGATGGGTTCCGCTCCTACAATGAGCAGTTCTTC. Amino acid sequence: CASSQDGFRSYNEQFF.

This chain joins TRBV10-2 and TRBJ2-1; D gene uncertain. V was clipped by 2 bases and J by 8 bases, with 7 bases between them. Germline CDR1 and CDR2: WSHSY and SAAADI. There are 12 residues in the CDR3. The CDR3 DNA reads TGCGCCAGCAGTGAGGCCTGGGATGAGCAGTTCTTC. It codes for CASSEAWDEQFF.

The chain combines TRBV7-8 with TRBJ1-3, with D tentatively TRBD1 (5 bases). Between the trimmed V and J ends, which lost 5 bases and 2 bases, there was a span of 13 bases. Germline V CDR1 and CDR2: SGHVS, FQNEAQ. The CDR3 is made up of 15 amino acids. CDR3 nucleotide sequence: TGTGCCAGCAGCCTTCCGGGGGGAGCTGGAAACACCATATATTTT. This encodes CASSLPGGAGNTIYF.

The chain recombines TRBV9 with TRBJ2-7; the D gene is possibly TRBD1 (5 bases). The CDR3 runs 12 residues. V lost 3 bases, J lost 1 base, and 5 bases lay in between. The germline V gene encodes CDR1 SGDLS and CDR2 YYNGEE. The DNA of the CDR3 is TGTGCCAGCAGCGGACAGTCCTACGAGCAGTACTTC. Translated, it gives CASSGQSYEQYF.

The CDR3 reads CASRRGGAVTDTQYF. The CDR3 DNA is TGTGCCAGCAGACGCGGGGGGGCGGTCACAGATACGCAGTATTTT. The V call is TRBV9, the J call TRBJ2-3; 9 bases match TRBD2. CDR1 is SGDLS, CDR2 YYNGEE, per germline. The CDR3 is made up of 15 amino acids. The trim removed 5 bases at V and 2 bases at J, leaving 6 bases unmatched.

CDR3 protein: CASSGEIGTPFNEQFF. In nucleotides, the CDR3 is TGTGCCAGCAGCGGGGAGATCGGGACACCATTCAATGAGCAGTTCTTC. The chain carries TRBV9 and TRBJ2-1, with D tentatively TRBD1 (6 bases). V lost 3 bases and J lost 6, with 19 bases in between. This CDR3 comprises 16 residues. Germline assignment: CDR1 SGDLS and CDR2 YYNGEE.

This clone is a singleton in its sample. The V gene is TRBV6-5, the J gene TRBJ1-2; D is unresolved. This CDR3 region has 16 residues. V dropped 1 base and J dropped 5 bases, with 17 bases sitting between them. Germline lookup yields CDR1 MNHEY and CDR2 SVGAGI. The CDR3 sequence: CASSYLRRGWRYGYTF. The CDR3 coding sequence is TGTGCCAGCAGTTACTTGCGGCGCGGCTGGAGATATGGCTACACCTTC.

This clone was detected only once. The V gene is TRBV12-5, the J gene TRBJ2-2; D perhaps matches TRBD1 (5 bases). This CDR3 has 17 amino acids. V was pared by 4 bases and J by 0 bases, with 15 bases between. Germline CDR1 reads LGHNT; CDR2 reads FRNRAP. The CDR3: CASGSPLGRTNTGELFF. In nucleotides, the CDR3 is TGTGCTAGTGGTTCACCCCTGGGGCGGACGAACACCGGGGAGCTGTTTTTT.